This T cell receptor (beta chain) was identified in a study of blood T cell repertoires in COVID-19. Overall study context: From the United States, Italy and Spain came samples of acute and convalescent COVID-19. PBMCs, B-cell-depleted T cells, or T cells were the source of the cDNA or gDNA that made up the material.

Recruitment covered roughly 24 US areas and drew participants whose ages spanned about 18 to 100 years. Participants' own reports of clinical history determined their cohort assignment. V lost 4 bases and J lost 3, with 5 bases in between. Germline V gene lookup returns CDR1 SGHNT and CDR2 YYREEE (reference sequence). The CDR3 contains 12 residues. Measured with immunoSEQ multiplex PCR; TCRdb has only the in-frame clones, and not every one. Of 150,000 to 200,000 clones in the sample, about 90% were seen once. This TCR was recovered from a woman in her forties or fifties who had recovered from COVID-19. The chain combines TRBV5-4 with TRBJ2-1; D not certain. Sequencing was done on a sample of PBMCs or T cells enriched from blood (not recorded which). CDR3 DNA sequence: TGTGCCAGCAGCGAGATCTACAATGAGCAGTTCTTC. As protein: CASSEIYNEQFF.